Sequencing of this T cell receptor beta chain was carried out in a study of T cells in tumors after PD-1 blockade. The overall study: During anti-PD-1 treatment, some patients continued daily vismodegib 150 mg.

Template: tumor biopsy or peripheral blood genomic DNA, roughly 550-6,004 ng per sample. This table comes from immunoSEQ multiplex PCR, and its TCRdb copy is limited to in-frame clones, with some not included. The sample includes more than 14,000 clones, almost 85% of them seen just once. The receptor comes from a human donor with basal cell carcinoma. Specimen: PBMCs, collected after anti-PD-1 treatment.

The CDR3 here is CASSPDGGNEQFF. The CDR3 DNA follows: TGTGCCAGCAGCCCGGACGGGGGGAATGAGCAGTTCTTC. The chain combines TRBV4-2 with TRBJ2-1, with 7 bases identical to TRBD2. Germline-derived CDR1 and CDR2 are LGHNA and YNFKEQ. The CDR3 is 13 amino acids. The ends lost 4 bases at V and 7 bases at J; junction bases unmatched: 4.